Described below is a single TCR beta chain sequence and its context. No cognate antigen has been identified for it. No per-base quality is available; no much larger clone lies one base away. V and J are truncated by 4 bases and 0 bases respectively, leaving an intervening sequence of 7 bases. The germline V gene (reference sequence) gives CDR1 as GTSNPN and CDR2 as SVGIG. The CDR3 runs 12 amino acids, cysteine and phenylalanine included. The CDR3 DNA has 36 bases and is translated from base 1. According to the study, the label for this sample's time point signals: cells obtained before transplantation from donor or recipient. CD3+CD4+ and CD3+CD8+ populations were FACS-sorted from unstimulated pre-transplant donor and recipient cells taken from spleen or lymph nodes. This entry comes from a study of graft-versus-host responses after intestinal transplantation (dated by TCRdb to the early 2020s). Context from the whole study: The transplants that recipients received were multivisceral, liver-intestinal, or isolated intestinal. Every recipient was given anti-thymocyte globulin induction, followed by around three years of maintenance tacrolimus and steroids. After intestinal transplantation, graft-versus-host and host-versus-graft alloreactive T cell clones were followed in the graft, circulation and bone marrow using bulk TCR-beta CDR3 sequencing. To identify alloreactive clones, pre-transplant mixed lymphocyte reaction products were sequenced and compared with unstimulated pre-transplant donor and recipient T cells. The cohort enrolled approximately 24 intestinal transplant recipients including one retransplant, and 3 patients lacking pretransplant specimens were excluded. Donor T cell macrochimerism was defined as a peak of at least 4% donor T cells among recipient peripheral blood mononuclear cells. Instead of going to the commercial service, samples from a few later patients were sequenced in-house on an Illumina MiSeq and processed with MiXCR.

General study outcomes and caveats: The relatively low number and heterogeneity of intestinal transplant patients limited the conclusions. Peak levels of circulating GvH clones were associated with declines in HvG clones early after transplant. GvH clones were detected in recipient bone marrow, and some of these GvH clones were observed earlier in ileal mucosa or blood, consistent with an intestinal mucosal origin. In the allografts of patients with donor T cell macrochimerism, GvH to HvG T cell clonal ratios were high.

To prepare the library, the immunoSEQ multiplex PCR assay was applied. For most patients, genomic DNA was isolated using the Qiagen DNeasy Blood and Tissue Kit and was shipped frozen to Adaptive Biotechnologies for TCR sequencing. High-throughput TCR-beta CDR3 sequencing of genomic DNA from most patients was performed by Adaptive Biotechnologies. The original methods were these. TCR sequencing data were retrieved from Adaptive's ImmunoSEQ software for 15 to 20 patients, whereas three other patients were processed with MiXCR and VDJtools. To correct CD4 versus CD8 sorting errors, sequences present in both subsets at a frequency ratio below 5:1 were removed. Because the origin of CDR3 nucleotide sequences shared between donor and recipient could not be assigned, those sequences were removed. To be classed as alloreactive, a clone needed at least 2-fold expansion over unstimulated cells and a minimum CFSE-low frequency of 0.002% (template counts) or 0.001% (read counts). A clone was considered mappable if detected in the sequenced pre-transplant spleen, lymph node, or MLR CFSE-low populations of the donor or recipient. Cumulative frequency of alloreactive clones was calculated as a percentage of all sequences weighted by copy number. Imported from immuneACCESS, the table was reduced by TCRdb to in-frame sequences with V and J called. These copies leave out some clones; in studies compared against another copy, an unresolved V gene accounts for under half, and the cause of the remainder is not known. Clone size and V and J calls were adopted from that table, with D and trimming inferred from the DNA. For this sample the table gives roughly 130,000 clones, of which around 90% were detected only once. About 0.2% of the sample is held by the ten biggest clonotypes.

The sequence links TRBV30 to TRBJ2-7; TRBD1 could be the D gene, as 5 bases match. This TCR derives from a human donor who received an intestinal transplant. This material consisted of unstimulated CD4+ T cells sorted from spleen or lymph node cells, taken before intestinal transplant. The CDR3 is CAWIGASYEQYF. The DNA sequence follows: TGTGCCTGGATTGGGGCCTCCTACGAGCAGTACTTC.